Each of the 3 T cell receptor beta chains below was sequenced from the same sample in a study of blood T cell repertoires in COVID-19. The assay was immunoSEQ multiplex PCR, and TCRdb's table has in-frame clones only and misses some. The sample holds some 250,000 clones, 70% to 80% seen once. The sequencing sample was made of peripheral blood. The receptors here all came from a woman over 75 with acute or convalescent COVID-19.

The rearrangement joins TRBV7-9 to TRBJ1-4; D not resolved. Germline V CDR1 and CDR2: SEHNR, FQNEAQ (reference sequence). CDR3 length equals 14 residues. V was shortened by 1 base and J by 3 bases, with 6 bases between the two germline ends. CDR3 protein: CASSLGRSNEKLFF. CDR3 DNA: TGTGCCAGCAGCTTAGGCAGATCTAATGAAAAACTGTTTTTT.

This chain uses TRBV5-5 with TRBJ2-7, with D possibly TRBD1 on 5 matching bases. The germline gives CDR1 SGHKS, CDR2 YYEKEE (reference sequence). V was pared by 1 base and J by 3 bases, with 14 bases between. This CDR3 is 15 amino acids long. This CDR3 reads CASSLSQATLYEQYF. In DNA, the CDR3 is TGTGCCAGCAGCTTGTCACAGGCCACCCTCTACGAGCAGTACTTC.

The chain carries TRBV4-2 and TRBJ1-2; D remains unclear. The CDR3 length is 15 residues. V lost 1 base to trimming and J lost 0 bases, with 9 bases between them. Germline V gives CDR1 LGHNA, CDR2 YNFKEQ. The CDR3 loop is CASSQVTTTNYGYTF. The CDR3 bases are TGTGCCAGCAGCCAAGTGACAACGACTAACTATGGCTACACCTTC.